These 23 T cell receptor beta chains originate from one sample sequenced in a study of T cells in localized non-small cell lung cancer. Produced via immunoSEQ multiplex PCR; TCRdb's table is partial and in-frame only. The sample carries 35,000 to 40,000 clones, about four fifths recorded once. The input for sequencing was peripheral blood, taken before any cancer treatment. These TCRs come from a male donor at least 60 years old with stage III squamous cell lung carcinoma.

This chain uses TRBV28 with TRBJ1-2; TRBD1 might be the D (6 bases). V lost 5 bases and J 8 bases, leaving 12 bases between the germline ends. This CDR3 has 12 amino acids. Germline V gene data show CDR1 as MDHEN and CDR2 as SYDVKM. This CDR3 is CASSNQGRGYTF. The CDR3 DNA follows: TGTGCCAGCAGTAATCAGGGGAGAGGCTACACCTTC.

The chain couples TRBV5-5 to TRBJ2-3; perhaps D is TRBD1 or TRBD2 (5 bases each). The germline gives CDR1 SGHKS, CDR2 YYEKEE (reference sequence). The CDR3 length is 14 residues. V shed 4 bases and J shed 5 bases, with 14 bases lying between them. CDR3 nucleotides: TGTGCCAGCAGCCCCGGGACGGTGGGAGATACGCAGTATTTT. It codes for CASSPGTVGDTQYF.

This clone was seen a few times. The chain is built from TRBV28 and TRBJ1-5, with a weak D call TRBD1 (5 bases). The germline V gene encodes CDR1 MDHEN and CDR2 SYDVKM. The CDR3 has 15 amino acids. V was shortened by 7 bases and J by 3 bases, with 16 bases between the two germline ends. The CDR3 DNA sequence: TGTGCCAGCACCCCAACCGGCAGGGTCAATCAGCCCCAGCATTTT. Amino acids: CASTPTGRVNQPQHF.

The chain employs TRBV4-2 and TRBJ1-3, with a tentative D call TRBD1 (6 bases). Germline assignment: CDR1 LGHNA and CDR2 YNFKEQ. The germline V and J ends were trimmed by 3 bases and 2 bases, with 14 bases remaining between them. CDR3 length: 16 amino acids. The CDR3 DNA reads TGTGCCAGCAGCCAGGTACAACAGGGAACTGGAAACACCATATATTTT. Encoded protein: CASSQVQQGTGNTIYF.

This chain links TRBV5-1 with TRBJ1-1; D uncertain. CDR1 and CDR2 from the germline V gene are SGHRS and YFSETQ. V was pared by 1 base and J by 3 bases, with 7 bases between. This CDR3 has 13 residues. The CDR3 DNA reads as TGCGCCAGCAGCTTGTTGCAGGACACTGAAGCTTTCTTT. Protein sequence: CASSLLQDTEAFF. The full variable domain, its missing parts supplied by reference TRBV5-1 and TRBJ1-1, is KAGVTQTPRYLIKTRGQQVTLSCSPISGHRSVSWYQQTPGQGLQFLFEYFSETQRNKGNFPGRFSGRQFSNSRSEMNVSTLELGDSALYLCASSLLQDTEAFFGQGTRLTVV.

The rearrangement joins TRBV7-8 to TRBJ2-1; 9 bases agree with TRBD2. The V and J ends lost 8 bases and 7 bases, in that order; junction bases with no gene match: 15. This CDR3 spans 16 amino acids. Germline-derived CDR1 and CDR2 are SGHVS and FQNEAQ. The CDR3, as DNA: TGTGCCAGCTGGAGGGGCAGCGGGAGGAGTGGAAATGAGCAGTTCTTC. It specifies CASWRGSGRSGNEQFF. Full variable domain (missing parts from reference TRBV7-8 and TRBJ2-1): GAGVSQSPRYKVAKRGQDVALRCDPISGHVSLFWYQQALGQGPEFLTYFQNEAQLDKSGLPSDRFFAERPEGSVSTLKIQRTQQEDSAVYLCASWRGSGRSGNEQFFGPGTRLTVL.

The chain links TRBV11-2 to TRBJ1-3; D is possibly TRBD1 (6 bases). Trimming cost V 5 bases and J 0 bases, with 8 bases left between them. CDR1 and CDR2 (germline): SGHAT, FQNNGV. The CDR3 consists of 14 residues. CDR3 amino acids: CASSGQSSGNTIYF. Here the CDR3 DNA reads TGTGCCAGCAGCGGACAGAGCTCTGGAAACACCATATATTTT. Full variable domain (rest looked up from reference TRBV11-2 and TRBJ1-3): EAGVAQSPRYKIIEKRQSVAFWCNPISGHATLYWYQQILGQGPKLLIQFQNNGVVDDSQLPKDRFSAERLKGVDSTLKIQPAKLEDSAVYLCASSGQSSGNTIYFGEGSWLTVV.

This clone came up a few times. This chain joins TRBV7-2 and TRBJ2-7, with D perhaps TRBD2 (6 bases). Germline lookup yields CDR1 SGHTA and CDR2 FQGNSA. V was clipped by 5 bases and J by 5 bases, with 13 bases between them. This CDR3 contains 13 residues. The CDR3 sequence: CASSLGPGDEQYF. The CDR3 DNA reads TGTGCCAGCAGCCTAGGGCCGGGGGACGAGCAGTACTTC. The complete variable domain, with remaining parts taken from reference TRBV7-2 and TRBJ2-7, reads GAGVSQSPSNKVTEKGKDVELRCDPISGHTALYWYRQSLGQGLEFLIYFQGNSAPDKSGLPSDRFSAERTGGSVSTLTIQRTQQEDSAVYLCASSLGPGDEQYFGPGTRLTVT.

This clone was picked up one time. The chain joins TRBV6-6 to TRBJ2-2; D gene unclear. V was clipped by 7 bases and J by 4 bases, with 10 bases between them. The CDR3 length is 13 residues. Looked up from germline, CDR1 is MNHNY and CDR2 is SVGAGI (reference sequence). The CDR3 DNA reads TGTGCCAGCAAGGAAACGGCCACCGGGGAGCTGTTTTTT. Amino acids: CASKETATGELFF.

This chain links TRBV5-8 with TRBJ1-1; 7 nucleotides line up with TRBD1. The CDR3 has 15 residues. The V gene end was trimmed by 0 bases and the J gene end by 3 bases; junction bases not matched to a gene: 5. Looked up from germline, CDR1 is SGHTS and CDR2 is YDEGEE. In DNA form, the CDR3 reads TGTGCCAGCAGCTTGGACCCGACAGGGTACACTGAAGCTTTCTTT. Encoded protein: CASSLDPTGYTEAFF. Full variable domain (remainder filled in from reference TRBV5-8 and TRBJ1-1): EAGVTQSPTHLIKTRGQQATLRCSPISGHTSVYWYQQALGLGLQFLLWYDEGEERNRGNFPPRFSGRQFPNYSSELNVNALELEDSALYLCASSLDPTGYTEAFFGQGTRLTVV.

This rearrangement joins TRBV18 to TRBJ1-1; perhaps TRBD1 as D (6 bases). Germline V gene sequence: CDR1 KGHSH, CDR2 LQKENI. The CDR3 has 14 residues. The germline V and J ends were trimmed by 6 bases and 3 bases, with 14 bases remaining between them. CDR3 in DNA: TGTGCCAGCTCCCCCGGGGGGGCGGACACTGAAGCTTTCTTT. It specifies CASSPGGADTEAFF.

V usage is TRBV2 and J usage is TRBJ1-1; 7 bases align to TRBD1. This CDR3 contains 14 residues. Trimming took 6 bases from V and 1 from J; bases not matched to a gene: 5. CDR1 is SNHLY, CDR2 FYNNEI, per germline. The CDR3 region has the DNA TGTGCCAGCAGCAGGGGACAGCAGAACACTGAAGCTTTCTTT. Its protein product is CASSRGQQNTEAFF. Filled out from reference TRBV2 and TRBJ1-1, the complete variable domain reads EPEVTQTPSHQVTQMGQEVILRCVPISNHLYFYWYRQILGQKVEFLVSFYNNEISEKSEIFDDQFSVERPDGSNFTLKIRSTKLEDSAMYFCASSRGQQNTEAFFGQGTRLTVV.

The V call is TRBV2, the J call TRBJ2-7, with TRBD1 as a possible D gene (5 bases). The CDR3 extends over 12 amino acids. Trimming pared 4 bases from V and 1 base from J, leaving 5 bases between. CDR1 and CDR2 (germline): SNHLY, FYNNEI. CDR3 sequence reads: CASSGQSYEQYF. In DNA form, the CDR3 reads TGTGCCAGCAGTGGACAGTCCTACGAGCAGTACTTC. The full variable domain, its missing parts supplied by reference TRBV2 and TRBJ2-7, is EPEVTQTPSHQVTQMGQEVILRCVPISNHLYFYWYRQILGQKVEFLVSFYNNEISEKSEIFDDQFSVERPDGSNFTLKIRSTKLEDSAMYFCASSGQSYEQYFGPGTRLTVT.

The chain is built from TRBV29-1 and TRBJ1-2; 8 bases are a match to TRBD1. J lost 5 bases, V lost 7 bases, and 3 bases had no gene match. Germline V CDR1 and CDR2: SQVTM, ANQGSEA. This CDR3 is built from 11 residues. CDR3 amino acids: CSAQGEYGYTF. CDR3 DNA: TGCAGCGCACAGGGGGAATATGGCTACACCTTC. Complete variable domain (other parts from reference TRBV29-1 and TRBJ1-2): SAVISQKPSRDICQRGTSLTIQCQVDSQVTMMFWYRQQPGQSLTLIATANQGSEATYESGFVIDKFPISRPNLTFSTLTVSNMSPEDSSIYLCSAQGEYGYTFGSGTRLTVV.

The V and J genes are TRBV14 and TRBJ2-2; D remains ambiguous. Germline V gene lookup returns CDR1 SGHDN and CDR2 FVKESK. This CDR3 region has 13 residues. Trimming shortened V by 3 bases and J by 7 bases, and 9 bases separated the two germline ends. CDR3 in DNA: TGTGCCAGCAGCCAGGTCCTACGCGGGGAGCTGTTTTTT. It specifies CASSQVLRGELFF.

The V and J genes are TRBV7-9 and TRBJ2-7; 7 bases are a match to TRBD1. CDR3 length: 17 residues. The J segment lost 0 bases and the V segment lost 5 bases, leaving 13 bases of the junction unmatched. The germline gives CDR1 SEHNR, CDR2 FQNEAQ (reference sequence). The CDR3 sequence is CASSPTPGQTSSYEQYF. The CDR3 coding sequence is TGTGCCAGCAGCCCAACTCCGGGACAGACCAGCTCCTACGAGCAGTACTTC.

The CDR3 bases are TGTGCCAGCAGCTGGTACCAAGAGACCCAGTACTTC. Translating it yields CASSWYQETQYF. The chain uses TRBV7-9 and TRBJ2-5; D is undetermined. CDR1 and CDR2 from the germline V gene are SEHNR and FQNEAQ (reference sequence). The CDR3 covers 12 residues. Deletions cut 4 bases from V and 0 bases from J, with 3 bases between.

The genes are TRBV19 and TRBJ1-5; D gene uncertain. V was trimmed by 2 bases and J by 3 bases, leaving 14 bases between them. Germline loops: CDR1 LNHDA, CDR2 SQIVND (reference sequence). This CDR3 comprises 16 residues. This chain's CDR3 is CASSINRSGFNQPQHF. CDR3 nucleotides: TGTGCCAGTAGTATAAACAGATCCGGGTTCAATCAGCCCCAGCATTTT.

About this clone: One end of the junction varies from germline; a read error may be responsible. This chain links TRBV20-1 with TRBJ1-2; D unresolved. Germline V gene sequence: CDR1 DFQATT, CDR2 SNEGSKA (reference sequence). This CDR3 contains 10 residues. The CDR3 protein is CSAQWGSYPF. CDR3 bases: TGCAGTGCACAATGGGGTTCCTACCCCTTC.

This chain connects TRBV7-2 to TRBJ1-1; perhaps TRBD1 as D (6 bases). Looked up from germline, CDR1 is SGHTA and CDR2 is FQGNSA. V lost 2 bases and J 0 bases, leaving 10 bases between the germline ends. CDR3 length: 15 residues. DNA of the CDR3: TGTGCCAGCAGCTTATTTACAGGGATGAACACTGAAGCTTTCTTT. Encoded protein: CASSLFTGMNTEAFF.

This chain joins TRBV29-1 and TRBJ1-1; D is uncertain. V was shortened by 4 bases and J by 5 bases, with 11 bases between the two germline ends. The CDR3 runs to 12 residues. Per germline, CDR1 SQVTM and CDR2 ANQGSEA. The CDR3 DNA reads TGCAGCGTTGCCCCAGGAGTAACTGAAGCTTTCTTT. Protein: CSVAPGVTEAFF.

The CDR3 sequence is CATSREPGQGAVGEKLFF. The CDR3 coding sequence is TGTGCCACCAGCAGGGAACCGGGACAGGGGGCTGTTGGGGAAAAACTGTTTTTT. V is TRBV15 and J is TRBJ1-4; 12 nucleotides match TRBD1. Trimming took 3 bases from V and 8 from J; bases not matched to a gene: 13. The CDR3 sequence is 18 residues long. Germline CDR1 is LNHNV and CDR2 is YYDKDF (reference sequence).

The rearrangement links TRBV11-3 to TRBJ2-1; 10 bases are shared with TRBD2. With 4 bases clipped from V and 0 bases from J, the junction kept 3 bases outside the gene matches. The CDR3 has 16 amino acids. CDR1 and CDR2 (germline): SGHNT, YENEEA. CDR3 coding DNA: TGTGCCAGCAGCTGGAGCGGGAGGGGCTCCTACAATGAGCAGTTCTTC. Translation: CASSWSGRGSYNEQFF.